Shown below are 10 T cell receptor beta chains from a single sample sequenced in a study of CD8+CD57+ T cells in acquired aplastic anemia. All patients picked for sequencing had shown, by flow cytometry, an expansion of CD8+CD57+ cells. TCR beta VDJ and CDR3 profiling used genomic DNA as template. TCRdb re-called the reads through MiXCR, storing one row per CDR3 protein. Of about 180,000 distinct CDR3 sequences listed, about three fifths are singletons. Sequences were obtained from sorted CD4+, CD8+, or CD8+CD57+ T cells (not recorded which) from PBMCs. Receptor source: a human donor with aplastic anemia.

CDR3 residues: CASSLSGTSSLDEQFF. The CDR3 region has the DNA TGTGCCAGCAGTTTATCCGGGACTAGTAGTTTGGATGAGCAGTTCTTC. This chain uses TRBV27 with TRBJ2-1; 8 positions match TRBD2. The V gene's germline CDR1 is MNHEY and CDR2 SMNVEV (reference sequence). J lost 8 bases, V lost 0 bases, and 9 bases had no gene match. This CDR3 is built from 16 residues.

This chain joins TRBV6-6 and TRBJ1-6; possibly TRBD1 for D (5 bases). V was cut by 7 bases and J by 8 bases, with 12 bases left in between. This CDR3 is 13 amino acids long. The V gene's germline CDR1 is MNHNY and CDR2 SVGAGI (reference sequence). As DNA, the CDR3 is TGTGCCAGCAATAACAGGCCCGATTCACCCCTCCACTTT. It translates to CASNNRPDSPLHF.

The rearrangement joins TRBV5-4 to TRBJ2-1, with 10 nucleotides matching TRBD1. After removal of 3 bases from V and 3 bases from J, the junction contained 3 bases not matched to a gene. Looked up from germline, CDR1 is SGHNT and CDR2 is YYREEE (reference sequence). The CDR3 extends over 15 amino acids. The CDR3 nucleotides read TGTGCCAGCAGCTCTGGGACAGGGGTCTACAATGAGCAGTTCTTC. Protein: CASSSGTGVYNEQFF.

A few counts support this clonotype. A much larger clone is a single base away; this may be a read error. The V and J genes are TRBV13 and TRBJ2-1; no definite D call. The CDR3 runs to 13 residues. Germline CDR1 and CDR2: PRHDT and FYEKMQ (reference sequence). The CDR3 is CASSFTEYNEHFF. DNA of the CDR3: TGTGCCAGCAGCTTCACAGAATACAATGAGCATTTCTTC. The whole variable domain, filled in from reference TRBV13 and TRBJ2-1, reads AAGVIQSPRHLIKEKRETATLKCYPIPRHDTVYWYQQGPGQDPQFLISFYEKMQSDKGSIPDRFSAQQFSDYHSELNMSSLELGDSALYFCASSFTEYNEHFFGPGTRLTVL.

This clonotype was counted ten times or more. The genes are TRBV7-9 and TRBJ1-6, with a tentative D call TRBD1 (5 bases). Germline loops: CDR1 SEHNR, CDR2 FQNEAQ (reference sequence). This CDR3 has 16 residues. V shed 5 bases and J shed 7 bases, with 18 bases lying between them. CDR3 DNA sequence: TGTGCCAGCAGCCCAGGTGGGGCGAAACTGAATTCACCCCTCCACTTT. Its translation is CASSPGGAKLNSPLHF.

The genes are TRBV7-3 and TRBJ2-3, with a tentative D call TRBD2 (6 bases). The CDR3 contains 15 residues. CDR1 SGHTA and CDR2 FQGTGA come from the germline V gene. Trimming stripped 2 bases from V and 8 bases from J, with 17 bases between. The CDR3 protein is CASSLYGSSGGTQYF. The CDR3 DNA sequence: TGTGCCAGCAGCTTATACGGGAGCTCGGGCGGTACGCAGTATTTT. Full variable domain (missing parts from reference TRBV7-3 and TRBJ2-3): GAGVSQTPSNKVTEKGKYVELRCDPISGHTALYWYRQSLGQGPEFLIYFQGTGAADDSGLPNDRFFAVRPEGSVSTLKIQRTERGDSAVYLCASSLYGSSGGTQYFGPGTRLTVL.

In its sample, this clonotype was seen a few times. This sequence joins TRBV7-9 and TRBJ1-6, with unresolved D. This CDR3 contains 13 residues. Germline CDR1 SEHNR, CDR2 FQNEAQ (reference sequence). Between the trimmed V and J ends, which lost 4 bases and 10 bases, there was a span of 11 bases. CDR3 nucleotides: TGTGCCAGCAGCTCCAGCCTAGGGTCACCCCTCCACTTT. Amino acids: CASSSSLGSPLHF.

A few counts support this clonotype. The chain uses TRBV20-1 and TRBJ1-1; 7 bases match TRBD1. V dropped 3 bases and J dropped 3; count of bases not matched to a gene: 7. Germline-derived CDR1 and CDR2 are DFQATT and SNEGSKA (reference sequence). CDR3 length equals 14 residues. CDR3 protein: CSASPGQEYTEAFF. For the CDR3, the DNA is TGCAGTGCTAGTCCCGGACAGGAATACACTGAAGCTTTCTTT.

The rearrangement joins TRBV15 to TRBJ2-7; perhaps TRBD2 as D (5 bases). Between the trimmed V and J ends, which lost 5 bases and 1 base, there was a span of 21 bases. The CDR3 sequence is 17 residues long. From germline, CDR1 is LNHNV and CDR2 YYDKDF (reference sequence). The CDR3 reads CATSDQTGSRPSYEQYF. The CDR3 coding sequence is TGTGCCACCAGCGACCAAACGGGGTCCAGGCCTTCCTACGAGCAGTACTTC.

The chain joins TRBV10-3 to TRBJ1-1; 9 bases map to TRBD1. Losses at the gene ends were 4 bases for V and 3 bases for J; bases not matched to a gene: 6. The CDR3 length is 15 residues. Per the germline V gene, CDR1 is ENHRY and CDR2 is SYGVKD. CDR3 bases: TGTGCCATCAGTGGGCGGGACAGGGACTACACTGAAGCTTTCTTT. It translates to CAISGRDRDYTEAFF.